The clone carrying this T cell receptor beta chain was counted many times. As yet, its antigen is unknown. The entry originates in a study of spatial heterogeneity in lung cancer. The study's findings and limits: Resection blood, more than follow-up blood, showed ubiquitous expanded tumor TCRs.

Sample time point: blood at routine non-recurrence follow-up after resection. In each case, whole RNA from tumor, nontumor lung or frozen PBMC was sequenced unsorted. From the 5' RACE reads, TCRdb called clonotypes with MiXCR, one entry per CDR3 protein. The table includes 15,000 to 20,000 distinct CDR3 sequences, 9% to 10% detected once. The sequence was collected from a male donor with early-stage non-small cell lung cancer. Source: PBMCs, taken at follow-up.

The DNA of the CDR3 is TGTGCCAGCAGCTTGACGGGAAGGGTGGACGAGCAGTACTTC. This translates into CASSLTGRVDEQYF. The chain is built from TRBV7-8 and TRBJ2-7; TRBD2 might be the D (5 bases). From germline, CDR1 is SGHVS and CDR2 FQNEAQ. V lost 3 bases and J 5 bases, leaving 14 bases between the germline ends. There are 14 residues in the CDR3.